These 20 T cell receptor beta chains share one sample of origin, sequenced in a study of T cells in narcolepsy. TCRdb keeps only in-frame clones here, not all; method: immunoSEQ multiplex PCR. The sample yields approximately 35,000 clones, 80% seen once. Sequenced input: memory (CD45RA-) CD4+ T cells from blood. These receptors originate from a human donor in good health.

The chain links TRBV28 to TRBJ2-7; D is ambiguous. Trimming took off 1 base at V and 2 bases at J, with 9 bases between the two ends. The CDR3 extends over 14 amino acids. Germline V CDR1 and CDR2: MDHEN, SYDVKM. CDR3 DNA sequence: TGTGCCAGCAGTTTATTACAGACTGCCTACGAGCAGTACTTC. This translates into CASSLLQTAYEQYF.

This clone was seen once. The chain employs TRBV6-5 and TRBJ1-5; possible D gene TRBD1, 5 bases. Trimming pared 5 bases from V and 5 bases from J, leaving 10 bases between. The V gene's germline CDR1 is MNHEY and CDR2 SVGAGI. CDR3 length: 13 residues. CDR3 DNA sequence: TGTGCCAGCAGTGGGGCATGGGATCAGCCCCAGCATTTT. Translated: CASSGAWDQPQHF.

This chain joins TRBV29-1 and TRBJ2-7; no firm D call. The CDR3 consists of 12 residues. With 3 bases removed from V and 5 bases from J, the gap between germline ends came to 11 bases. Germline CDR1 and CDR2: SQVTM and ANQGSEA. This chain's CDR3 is CSVDPGVDEQYF. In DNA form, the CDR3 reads TGCAGCGTTGACCCGGGTGTGGACGAGCAGTACTTC.

DNA for the CDR3: TGTGCCAGCAGCTCCACAGGTATCGTGGCGCCCCAGCATTTT. It codes for CASSSTGIVAPQHF. The chain links TRBV7-8 to TRBJ1-5; weak D call: TRBD1 (5 bases). CDR3 length: 14 amino acids. Germline V lookup: CDR1 SGHVS, CDR2 FQNEAQ. V was cut by 4 bases and J by 9 bases, with 16 bases left in between.

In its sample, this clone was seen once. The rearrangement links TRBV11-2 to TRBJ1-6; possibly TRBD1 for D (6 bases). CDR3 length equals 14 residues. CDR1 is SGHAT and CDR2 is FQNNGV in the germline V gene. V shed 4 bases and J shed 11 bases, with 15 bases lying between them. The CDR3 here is CASSSDRQAAPLHF. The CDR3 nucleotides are TGTGCCAGCAGCTCAGACCGACAGGCCGCACCCCTCCACTTT.

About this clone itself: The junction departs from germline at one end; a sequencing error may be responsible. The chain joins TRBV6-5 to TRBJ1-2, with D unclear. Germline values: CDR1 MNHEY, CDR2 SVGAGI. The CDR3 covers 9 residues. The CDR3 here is CASSYRGNF. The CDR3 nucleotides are TGTGCCAGCAGTTACCGGGGAAACTTC.

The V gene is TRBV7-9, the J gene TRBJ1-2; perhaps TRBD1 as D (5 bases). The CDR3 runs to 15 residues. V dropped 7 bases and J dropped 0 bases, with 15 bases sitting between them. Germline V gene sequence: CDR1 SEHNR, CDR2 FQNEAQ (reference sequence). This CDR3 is CASIPSGGANYGYTF. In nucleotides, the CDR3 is TGTGCCAGCATCCCCAGCGGGGGAGCTAACTATGGCTACACCTTC.

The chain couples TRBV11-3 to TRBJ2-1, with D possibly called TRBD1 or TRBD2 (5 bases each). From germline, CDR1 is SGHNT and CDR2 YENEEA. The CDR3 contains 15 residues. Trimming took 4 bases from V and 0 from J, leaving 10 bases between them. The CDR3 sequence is CASSWDGDSYNEQFF. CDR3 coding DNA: TGTGCCAGCAGCTGGGACGGCGACTCCTACAATGAGCAGTTCTTC. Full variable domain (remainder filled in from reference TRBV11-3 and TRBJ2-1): EAGVVQSPRYKIIEKKQPVAFWCNPISGHNTLYWYLQNLGQGPELLIRYENEEAVDDSQLPKDRFSAERLKGVDSTLKIQPAELGDSAVYLCASSWDGDSYNEQFFGPGTRLTVL.

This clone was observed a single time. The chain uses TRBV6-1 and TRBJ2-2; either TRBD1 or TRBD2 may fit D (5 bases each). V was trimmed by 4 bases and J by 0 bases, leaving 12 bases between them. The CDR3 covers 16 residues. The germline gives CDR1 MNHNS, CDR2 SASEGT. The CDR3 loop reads CASSALWGSNTGELFF. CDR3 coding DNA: TGTGCCAGCAGTGCTCTTTGGGGGTCGAACACCGGGGAGCTGTTTTTT.

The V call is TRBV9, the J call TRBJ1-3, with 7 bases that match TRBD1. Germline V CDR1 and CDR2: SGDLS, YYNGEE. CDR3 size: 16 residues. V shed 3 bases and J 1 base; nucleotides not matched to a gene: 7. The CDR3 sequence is CASSGRGTESGNTIYF. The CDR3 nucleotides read TGTGCCAGCAGCGGCAGGGGGACAGAGTCTGGAAACACCATATATTTT. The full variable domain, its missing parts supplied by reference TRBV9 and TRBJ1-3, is DSGVTQTPKHLITATGQRVTLRCSPRSGDLSVYWYQQSLDQGLQFLIQYYNGEERAKGNILERFSAQQFPDLHSELNLSSLELGDSALYFCASSGRGTESGNTIYFGEGSWLTVV.

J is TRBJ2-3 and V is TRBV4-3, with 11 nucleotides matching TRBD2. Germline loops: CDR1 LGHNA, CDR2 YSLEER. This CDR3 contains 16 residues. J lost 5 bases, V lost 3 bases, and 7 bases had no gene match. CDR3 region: CASSQGSGREEDTQYF. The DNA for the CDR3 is TGCGCCAGCAGCCAGGGTAGCGGGAGGGAAGAAGATACGCAGTATTTT.

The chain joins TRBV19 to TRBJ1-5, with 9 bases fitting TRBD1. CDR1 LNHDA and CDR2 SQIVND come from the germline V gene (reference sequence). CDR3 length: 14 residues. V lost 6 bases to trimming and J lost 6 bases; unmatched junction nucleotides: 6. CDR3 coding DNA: TGTGCCAGTAGAAATACAGGGGGCGGTCAGCCCCAGCATTTT. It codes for CASRNTGGGQPQHF.

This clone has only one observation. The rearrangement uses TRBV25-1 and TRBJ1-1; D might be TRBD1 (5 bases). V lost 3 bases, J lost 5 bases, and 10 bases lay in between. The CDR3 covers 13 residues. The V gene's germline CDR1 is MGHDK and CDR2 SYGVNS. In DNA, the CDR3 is TGTGCCAGCAGTGAGGAGGGGCGGACTGAAGCTTTCTTT. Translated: CASSEEGRTEAFF.

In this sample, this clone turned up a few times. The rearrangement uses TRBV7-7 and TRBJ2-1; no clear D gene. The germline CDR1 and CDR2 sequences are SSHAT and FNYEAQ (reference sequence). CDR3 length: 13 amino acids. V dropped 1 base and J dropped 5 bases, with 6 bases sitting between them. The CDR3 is CASSLGANNEQFF. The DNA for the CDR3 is TGTGCCAGCAGCTTAGGCGCTAACAATGAGCAGTTCTTC.

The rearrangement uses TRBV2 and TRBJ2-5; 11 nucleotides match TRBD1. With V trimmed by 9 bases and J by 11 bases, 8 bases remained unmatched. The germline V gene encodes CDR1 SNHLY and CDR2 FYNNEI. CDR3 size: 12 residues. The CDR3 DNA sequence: TGTGCCAGTGGACAGGGGGCAGGAGAGCAGTACTTC. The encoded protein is CASGQGAGEQYF.

CDR3 sequence reads: CATSRGGQGTDTQYF. CDR3 DNA sequence: TGTGCCACCAGCAGAGGGGGACAGGGGACAGATACGCAGTATTTT. V usage is TRBV15 and J usage is TRBJ2-3; 10 nucleotides line up with TRBD1. With 1 base clipped from V and 3 bases from J, the junction kept 1 base outside the gene matches. Germline assignment: CDR1 LNHNV and CDR2 YYDKDF (reference sequence). The CDR3 totals 15 residues.

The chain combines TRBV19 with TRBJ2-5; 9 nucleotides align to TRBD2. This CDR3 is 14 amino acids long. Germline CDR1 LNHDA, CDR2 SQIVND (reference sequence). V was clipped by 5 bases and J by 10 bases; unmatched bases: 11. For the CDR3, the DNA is TGTGCCAGTAGTGGCCTAGCGGGGTTGGGGGACCAGTACTTC. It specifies CASSGLAGLGDQYF. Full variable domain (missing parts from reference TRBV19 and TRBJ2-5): DGGITQSPKYLFRKEGQNVTLSCEQNLNHDAMYWYRQDPGQGLRLIYYSQIVNDFQKGDIAEGYSVSREKKESFPLTVTSAQKNPTAFYLCASSGLAGLGDQYFGPGTRLLVL.

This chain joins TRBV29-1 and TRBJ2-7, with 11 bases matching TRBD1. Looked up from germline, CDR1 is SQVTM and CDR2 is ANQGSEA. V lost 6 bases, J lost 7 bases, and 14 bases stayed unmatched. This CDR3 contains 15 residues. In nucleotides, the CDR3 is TGCAGCGTCAAAACTCCAGGACAGGGGGCGGGGGAGCAGTACTTC. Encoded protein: CSVKTPGQGAGEQYF.

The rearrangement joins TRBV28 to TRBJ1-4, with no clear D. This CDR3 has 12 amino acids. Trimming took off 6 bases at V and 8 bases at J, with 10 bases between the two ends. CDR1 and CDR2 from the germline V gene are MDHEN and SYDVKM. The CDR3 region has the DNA TGTGCCAGCAGGCTCCTTCACGAAAAACTGTTTTTT. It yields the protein CASRLLHEKLFF.

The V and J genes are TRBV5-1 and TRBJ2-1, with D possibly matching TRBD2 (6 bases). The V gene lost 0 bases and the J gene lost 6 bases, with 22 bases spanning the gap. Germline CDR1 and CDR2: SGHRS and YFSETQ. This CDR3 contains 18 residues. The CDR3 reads CASSLDGVWEDRGNEQFF. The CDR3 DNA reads TGCGCCAGCAGCTTGGATGGGGTGTGGGAGGATCGTGGCAATGAGCAGTTCTTC.